The next 16 T cell receptor beta chains were all read from a single sample in a study of blood T cell repertoires in COVID-19 (TCRdb year 2020). Library prep was done by the immunoSEQ multiplex PCR assay. This is the immuneACCESS table as TCRdb keeps it, with only in-frame sequences that have V and J called. A part of the clones is gone; compared with another copy, unresolved V genes explain less than half, and the rest is unexplained. This sample is represented by about 350,000 clones; 88% of them were singletons. The top ten constitute about 0.94% of the sample. The sample comprised PBMCs or T cells enriched from blood (not recorded which). All receptors derive from a woman younger than 45 who had been exposed to COVID-19.

V gene TRBV13 combines with J gene TRBJ2-7, with D possibly TRBD2 on 6 matching bases. The CDR3 has 16 residues. CDR1 and CDR2 (germline): PRHDT, FYEKMQ (reference sequence). V shed 0 bases and J shed 3 bases, with 15 bases lying between them. The CDR3 loop reads CASSLGRQWGDYEQYF. The CDR3 bases are TGTGCCAGCAGCTTAGGGCGGCAGTGGGGGGACTACGAGCAGTACTTC.

V usage is TRBV14 and J usage is TRBJ1-4; 7 positions agree with TRBD1. V lost 3 bases and J lost 1; bases outside the gene matches: 2. The CDR3 has 15 amino acids. The germline CDR1 and CDR2 sequences are SGHDN and FVKESK. The CDR3 is CASSQNRGTNEKLFF. The CDR3 DNA sequence: TGTGCCAGCAGCCAGAACAGGGGAACTAATGAAAAACTGTTTTTT.

J is TRBJ2-7 and V is TRBV28, with 9 positions matching TRBD1. CDR1 MDHEN and CDR2 SYDVKM come from the germline V gene. The CDR3 consists of 14 residues. The J segment lost 6 bases and the V segment lost 3 bases, leaving 6 bases of the junction unmatched. The DNA of the CDR3 is TGTGCCAGCAGTTTGGGACAGGGCACCGGCGAGCAGTACTTC. Its protein is CASSLGQGTGEQYF. Full variable domain (outside the CDR3, taken from reference TRBV28 and TRBJ2-7): DVKVTQSSRYLVKRTGEKVFLECVQDMDHENMFWYRQDPGLGLRLIYFSYDVKMKEKGDIPEGYSVSREKKERFSLILESASTNQTSMYLCASSLGQGTGEQYFGPGTRLTVT.

This chain uses TRBV9 with TRBJ2-1; D is possibly TRBD1 (5 bases). V was pared by 0 bases and J by 6 bases, with 7 bases between. The CDR3 totals 13 residues. Germline V gene sequence: CDR1 SGDLS, CDR2 YYNGEE. CDR3 sequence reads: CASSVGQSNEQFF. The DNA for the CDR3 is TGTGCCAGCAGCGTAGGACAGTCCAATGAGCAGTTCTTC.

This sequence joins TRBV9 and TRBJ1-4; D uncertain. In germline, CDR1 is SGDLS, CDR2 YYNGEE. V dropped 0 bases and J dropped 0 bases, with 6 bases sitting between them. CDR3 length: 15 amino acids. CDR3 in amino acids: CASSVGLTTNEKLFF. CDR3 nucleotides: TGTGCCAGCAGCGTAGGGCTGACAACTAATGAAAAACTGTTTTTT. The entire variable domain, with the rest obtained from reference TRBV9 and TRBJ1-4, is as follows: DSGVTQTPKHLITATGQRVTLRCSPRSGDLSVYWYQQSLDQGLQFLIQYYNGEERAKGNILERFSAQQFPDLHSELNLSSLELGDSALYFCASSVGLTTNEKLFFGSGTQLSVL.

V usage is TRBV28 and J usage is TRBJ2-7; tentatively, D is TRBD2 (6 bases). Between the trimmed V and J ends, which lost 5 bases and 0 bases, there was a span of 14 bases. The CDR3 loop spans 15 amino acids. Germline CDR1 reads MDHEN; CDR2 reads SYDVKM. CDR3 loop: CASSAGTASSYEQYF. The CDR3 DNA reads TGTGCCAGCAGTGCGGGGACCGCGAGCTCCTACGAGCAGTACTTC. The full variable domain, completed using reference TRBV28 and TRBJ2-7, is DVKVTQSSRYLVKRTGEKVFLECVQDMDHENMFWYRQDPGLGLRLIYFSYDVKMKEKGDIPEGYSVSREKKERFSLILESASTNQTSMYLCASSAGTASSYEQYFGPGTRLTVT.

The sample holds one count of this clone. The CDR3 DNA reads TGTGCCAGCAGTAGGGCTAGCGGGAGAGTGAATGAGCAGTTCTTC. Its protein is CASSRASGRVNEQFF. V gene TRBV2 combines with J gene TRBJ2-1; 10 bases align to TRBD2. CDR1 is SNHLY and CDR2 is FYNNEI in the germline V gene. The junction had 8 bases not matched to a gene; V was cut back by 5 bases and J by 7 bases. This CDR3 comprises 15 residues.

The rearrangement links TRBV10-2 to TRBJ2-3, with D perhaps TRBD2 (5 bases). Trimming removed 2 bases at V and 1 base at J, with 13 bases between. The CDR3 has 16 amino acids. Germline assignment: CDR1 WSHSY and CDR2 SAAADI. CDR3 DNA: TGCGCCAGCAGTGAGGGGTCGCGGAGGCGCACAGATACGCAGTATTTT. It codes for CASSEGSRRRTDTQYF.

The J gene is TRBJ2-7, the V gene TRBV6-5; a weak D match, TRBD1 (5 bases). CDR1 is MNHEY, CDR2 SVGAGI, per germline. Trimming cost V 0 bases and J 2 bases, with 11 bases left between them. This CDR3 has 15 residues. DNA of the CDR3: TGTGCCAGCAGTTACTCTAAAAGGGGAACCTACGAGCAGTACTTC. Protein product: CASSYSKRGTYEQYF.

The rearrangement joins TRBV19 to TRBJ2-1; TRBD2 matches at 7 bases. The CDR3 totals 17 residues. V lost 5 bases, J lost 1 base, and 11 bases stayed unmatched. From germline, CDR1 is LNHDA and CDR2 SQIVND (reference sequence). Here the CDR3 reads CASSAQTSALSYNEQFF. In DNA, the CDR3 is TGTGCCAGTAGTGCCCAAACTAGCGCCCTGTCCTACAATGAGCAGTTCTTC.

The chain uses TRBV2 and TRBJ2-7; D might be TRBD1 (7 bases). V was trimmed by 3 bases and J by 2 bases, leaving 14 bases between them. Per germline, CDR1 SNHLY and CDR2 FYNNEI. This CDR3 has 15 amino acids. The CDR3 nucleotides read TGTGCCAGCAGTGATCGGCAGGGGGGCACCTACGAGCAGTACTTC. Protein: CASSDRQGGTYEQYF.

V usage is TRBV20-1 and J usage is TRBJ2-1, with 11 bases identical to TRBD2. Germline values: CDR1 DFQATT, CDR2 SNEGSKA (reference sequence). This CDR3 has 16 residues. V shed 3 bases and J 5 bases; nucleotides not matched to a gene: 9. The CDR3 DNA reads as TGCAGTGCTAGTAGCGGGAGGGCCGGCCTCAACAATGAGCAGTTCTTC. This translates into CSASSGRAGLNNEQFF.

The chain recombines TRBV6-5 with TRBJ1-5; no definite D call. The length of the CDR3 is 15 residues. From germline, CDR1 is MNHEY and CDR2 SVGAGI. V shed 0 bases and J shed 4 bases, with 10 bases lying between them. The CDR3 region is CASSYSPGVNQPQHF. The CDR3 coding sequence is TGTGCCAGCAGTTACTCCCCAGGTGTGAATCAGCCCCAGCATTTT.

The chain uses TRBV2 and TRBJ2-3, with 9 bases identical to TRBD2. Unmatched junction bases numbered 6, after V lost 6 bases and J lost 2 bases. The germline V gene encodes CDR1 SNHLY and CDR2 FYNNEI. This CDR3 comprises 15 residues. CDR3 coding DNA: TGTGCCAGCAGAGGCTCTAGCGGGGTCACAGATACGCAGTATTTT. Translated: CASRGSSGVTDTQYF.

J is TRBJ2-5 and V is TRBV19; 14 nucleotides agree with TRBD2. The V segment lost 5 bases and the J segment 4 bases; nucleotides outside the gene matches: 9. The CDR3 extends over 17 amino acids. CDR1 and CDR2 (germline): LNHDA, SQIVND (reference sequence). CDR3 sequence (DNA): TGTGCCAGTAGTTCACGGACTAGCGGGAGGTTGGCAGAGACCCAGTACTTC. Its translation is CASSSRTSGRLAETQYF.

This chain links TRBV19 with TRBJ1-2; TRBD1 is a possible D gene (5 bases). This CDR3 spans 12 amino acids. CDR1 LNHDA and CDR2 SQIVND come from the germline V gene (reference sequence). Trimming shortened V by 3 bases and J by 3 bases, and 5 bases separated the two germline ends. CDR3 sequence (DNA): TGTGCCAGTAGTATGACAGACTATGGCTACACCTTC. This sequence encodes CASSMTDYGYTF.